The clone carrying this T cell receptor beta chain was seen more than once but under ten times. Its antigen remains unidentified. Here immunoSEQ multiplex PCR was the method, and the copy in TCRdb shows in-frame clones only, minus some. This sample has 65,000 to 70,000 clones, with 91% found just once. This CDR3 spans 13 amino acids. CDR1 and CDR2 from the germline V gene are MDHEN and SYDVKM. V lost 8 bases to trimming and J lost 4 bases, with 14 bases between them. The sample comes from a study of OX40 agonist ivuxolimab in advanced cancers. Study in general: An anti-OX40 (CD134) antibody with agonistic activity, ivuxolimab, was administered to patients. General study points: CD8+ T cells (on average) carried more expanded clones than CD4+ T cells. Blood T cells, both CD4+ and CD8+, expanded clonally by week 6 at 0.1 to 3.0 mg/kg.

Here the sequenced sample was CD4+ or CD8+ T cells sorted from blood, taken in a trial of the OX40 agonist ivuxolimab. The chain uses TRBV28 and TRBJ1-2; tentatively, D is TRBD1 (6 bases). The clonotype comes from an adult with an advanced solid tumor such as melanoma, head and neck, liver or kidney cancer. The CDR3 DNA follows: TGTGCCAGCCGCCCATCAGGGGCCTATGGCTACACCTTC. Translating gives CASRPSGAYGYTF.